The sequence of this T cell receptor beta chain was determined in a study of CD8+CD57+ T cells in acquired aplastic anemia. Study-wide results and caveats: Common to patients and controls were 25 to 30 CD8+ CDR3 sequences. No significant patient-versus-control difference appeared in CD8+ Simpson's diversity.

The CDR3 has 12 amino acids. Per the germline V gene, CDR1 is SQVTM and CDR2 is ANQGSEA. V lost 4 bases and J lost 0, with 7 bases in between. Concerning this clonotype itself: Antigen unknown.

Genomic DNA constituted the template upon which TCR beta VDJ and CDR3 profiling was performed. TCRdb fed the reads into MiXCR, producing one record per CDR3 protein. The repertoire consists of 150,000 to 200,000 distinct CDR3 sequences, with just under 45% occurring once and the leading ten covering 1.1%. This chain connects TRBV29-1 to TRBJ2-7, with D unclear. Sequences were obtained from sorted CD4+, CD8+, or CD8+CD57+ T cells (not recorded which) from PBMCs. This sequence was found in a human donor in good health. CDR3 nucleotide sequence: TGCAGCGTTGGAGAGGACTCCTACGAGCAGTACTTC. This gives the protein CSVGEDSYEQYF.